One and the same sample provided the 10 T cell receptor beta chains below, sequenced in a study of T cells in Graves' hyperthyroidism and ophthalmopathy. RNA transcripts provided the source from which TCR beta CDR3 regions were amplified. Using the HTBI primer set, a first-round RT-PCR was run on the TCR CDR3. TCRdb re-called the multiplex PCR reads through MiXCR, storing one row per CDR3 protein. The table lists some 600,000 distinct CDR3 sequences, more than 11% of them singletons. Sequenced: blood. The receptors here all came from a woman aged 25 to 39 with Graves' hyperthyroidism that later progressed to Graves' ophthalmopathy.

In this sample, this clonotype turned up many times. The CDR3 loop reads CASSVGPGGFFDEQFF. CDR3 DNA: TGTGCCAGCAGCGTAGGTCCAGGGGGGTTCTTCGATGAGCAGTTCTTC. The chain joins TRBV9 to TRBJ2-1; the D gene is possibly TRBD1 (7 bases). Germline V lookup: CDR1 SGDLS, CDR2 YYNGEE. The CDR3 extends over 16 amino acids. The V end lost 0 bases, the J end lost 8 bases, and 18 bases lay between the germline ends. The variable domain in full, completed from reference TRBV9 and TRBJ2-1, reads DSGVTQTPKHLITATGQRVTLRCSPRSGDLSVYWYQQSLDQGLQFLIQYYNGEERAKGNILERFSAQQFPDLHSELNLSSLELGDSALYFCASSVGPGGFFDEQFFGPGTRLTVL.

The chain couples TRBV5-8 to TRBJ1-4; D is undetermined. V lost 0 bases to trimming and J lost 4 bases, with 16 bases between them. Germline loops: CDR1 SGHTS, CDR2 YDEGEE. The CDR3 has 17 amino acids. The CDR3 region has the DNA TGTGCCAGCAGCTTGGATCGGGGTGCTTGGGGTAATGAAAAACTGTTTTTT. Its protein product is CASSLDRGAWGNEKLFF.

This clonotype came up a few times. The chain recombines TRBV5-8 with TRBJ1-5; no clear D. The V and J ends lost 0 bases and 0 bases respectively, with 19 bases between them. Germline V gene lookup returns CDR1 SGHTS and CDR2 YDEGEE. The CDR3 contains 19 residues. The CDR3 is CASSLANLAALYSNQPQHF. The CDR3 bases are TGTGCCAGCAGCTTGGCCAACCTAGCCGCGCTTTATAGCAATCAGCCCCAGCATTTT.

This clonotype was found many times. This chain links TRBV12-3 or TRBV12-4 with TRBJ2-1, with 7 positions matching TRBD2. Trimming at V came to 5 bases and at J to 9 bases, leaving 7 bases not matched to a gene. This CDR3 spans 13 amino acids. CDR3 in DNA: TGTGCCAGCAGTCCACGGGAGGACGGTGAGCAGTTCTTC. Translated, it gives CASSPREDGEQFF.

This clonotype has a count of ten or more. The chain combines TRBV28 with TRBJ2-5; no clear D gene. Germline lookup yields CDR1 MDHEN and CDR2 SYDVKM. The CDR3 is 15 residues long. Trimming left V 5 bases short and J 2 bases short, with 15 bases between. Here the CDR3 reads CASSLFSDGQETQYF. CDR3 nucleotide sequence: TGTGCCAGCAGTCTCTTTTCAGACGGACAAGAGACCCAGTACTTC.

This clonotype was seen a handful of times. The chain has TRBV28 and TRBJ2-7, with TRBD1 identical over 7 bases. Unmatched junction bases numbered 10, after V lost 7 bases and J lost 4 bases. The CDR3 has 14 residues. In germline, CDR1 is MDHEN, CDR2 SYDVKM. The DNA of the CDR3 is TGTGCCAGCAATCGGGACAGAGGAAAATACGAGCAGTACTTC. This gives the protein CASNRDRGKYEQYF. The variable domain in full, with the rest retrieved from reference TRBV28 and TRBJ2-7, is DVKVTQSSRYLVKRTGEKVFLECVQDMDHENMFWYRQDPGLGLRLIYFSYDVKMKEKGDIPEGYSVSREKKERFSLILESASTNQTSMYLCASNRDRGKYEQYFGPGTRLTVT.

The CDR3 here is CASSLVSGRGTDTQYF. The CDR3, as DNA: TGTGCCAGCAGCTTAGTTTCGGGGAGAGGCACAGATACGCAGTATTTT. The rearrangement uses TRBV7-9 and TRBJ2-3, with D possibly TRBD2 on 5 matching bases. This CDR3 region has 16 residues. Germline CDR1 is SEHNR and CDR2 is FQNEAQ (reference sequence). Trimming cost V 1 base and J 1 base, with 12 bases left between them.

This clonotype has a handful of counts. This chain links TRBV19 with TRBJ1-5; TRBD1 agrees at 7 bases. V lost 3 bases and J lost 1; bases outside the gene matches: 9. This CDR3 is 17 amino acids long. CDR1 and CDR2 from the germline V gene are LNHDA and SQIVND (reference sequence). The CDR3 sequence: CASSMKSARGSNQPQHF. The CDR3 DNA reads as TGTGCCAGTAGTATGAAAAGTGCCAGGGGGAGCAATCAGCCCCAGCATTTT.

The chain is built from TRBV28 and TRBJ1-5; D might be TRBD1 (5 bases). Germline assignment: CDR1 MDHEN and CDR2 SYDVKM. This CDR3 spans 16 amino acids. V lost 5 bases to trimming and J lost 5 bases, with 19 bases between them. The CDR3 DNA is TGTGCCAGCAGTGCCGGGACTCCGAGTGGCTATCAGCCCCAGCATTTT. It specifies CASSAGTPSGYQPQHF. Complete variable domain (other parts from reference TRBV28 and TRBJ1-5): DVKVTQSSRYLVKRTGEKVFLECVQDMDHENMFWYRQDPGLGLRLIYFSYDVKMKEKGDIPEGYSVSREKKERFSLILESASTNQTSMYLCASSAGTPSGYQPQHFGDGTRLSIL.

The chain employs TRBV9 and TRBJ1-1, with 7 positions matching TRBD1. V dropped 4 bases and J dropped 1; count of bases not matched to a gene: 4. Germline values: CDR1 SGDLS, CDR2 YYNGEE. This CDR3 is built from 14 residues. The CDR3 DNA reads as TGTGCCAGCAGCAAGGGACAGACGAACACTGAAGCTTTCTTT. This translates into CASSKGQTNTEAFF.